The 13 T cell receptor beta chains listed next were all sequenced from one sample in a study of blood T cells in healthy people across ages. For the second PCR, which ran for roughly 6 to 12 cycles, a sample-barcoded 5' primer and a J-beta primer mix were used. Each CDR3 protein gets one entry after TCRdb re-called the 5' RACE reads with MiXCR. The sample carries approximately 350,000 distinct CDR3 sequences, about half recorded once. The specimen was blood. The receptors here all came from a man aged 55-75 years in good health.

This clonotype was recorded a few times. This sequence joins TRBV29-1 and TRBJ2-7, with D maybe TRBD2 (6 bases). The CDR3 has 13 residues. CDR1 and CDR2 (germline): SQVTM, ANQGSEA. The CDR3 loop reads CSVGRESSGEQYF. CDR3 bases: TGCAGTGTGGGTCGGGAGTCCTCAGGTGAGCAGTACTTC.

This clonotype occurred a few times. The chain combines TRBV28 with TRBJ2-4; D gene uncertain. Germline V gives CDR1 MDHEN, CDR2 SYDVKM. Trimming took off 5 bases at V and 1 base at J, with 12 bases between the two ends. The CDR3 is 15 residues long. CDR3 coding DNA: TGTGCCAGCAGTGGGGATGTTGCGGCCAAAAACATTCAGTACTTC. Protein sequence: CASSGDVAAKNIQYF.

V is TRBV7-2 and J is TRBJ2-7; the match to TRBD2 covers 7 bases. Germline V gene sequence: CDR1 SGHTA, CDR2 FQGNSA. Losses at the gene ends were 2 bases for V and 7 bases for J; bases not matched to a gene: 8. The CDR3 contains 14 residues. Here the CDR3 reads CASSLLRDYREQYF. The CDR3 DNA reads TGTGCCAGCAGCTTATTGAGGGACTATCGGGAGCAGTACTTC.

V gene TRBV20-1 combines with J gene TRBJ2-6; D unclear. The CDR3 runs 13 residues. Germline-derived CDR1 and CDR2 are DFQATT and SNEGSKA (reference sequence). V shed 3 bases and J shed 0 bases, with 3 bases lying between them. CDR3: CSASPSGANVLTF. CDR3 sequence (DNA): TGCAGTGCTAGCCCCTCTGGGGCCAACGTCCTGACTTTC.

This clonotype was observed a single time. The chain recombines TRBV6-5 with TRBJ1-2; D is unclear. The CDR3 length is 13 residues. The V gene lost 7 bases and the J gene lost 8 bases, with 17 bases spanning the gap. The germline V gene encodes CDR1 MNHEY and CDR2 SVGAGI. The DNA of the CDR3 is TGTGCCAGCATTAAGTTAGGAATGGAGGGCTACACCTTC. Translation gives CASIKLGMEGYTF.

There are a few counts of this clonotype. The V and J genes are TRBV5-1 and TRBJ2-1; D perhaps matches TRBD1 (7 bases). Trimming left V 0 bases short and J 14 bases short, with 18 bases between. This CDR3 has 14 residues. Germline V gene sequence: CDR1 SGHRS, CDR2 YFSETQ. The CDR3: CASSLGPTSRGEFF. The CDR3 DNA reads TGCGCCAGCAGCTTGGGCCCTACTAGCAGGGGGGAGTTCTTC.

The chain joins TRBV27 to TRBJ2-7, with 11 nucleotides matching TRBD2. V shed 6 bases and J 0 bases; nucleotides not matched to a gene: 13. CDR1 is MNHEY, CDR2 SMNVEV, per germline (reference sequence). The CDR3 totals 18 residues. CDR3: CASSLGSGRARSSYEQYF. CDR3 DNA sequence: TGTGCCAGCAGCCTGGGTAGCGGGAGGGCCAGGAGCTCCTACGAGCAGTACTTC.

The V and J genes are TRBV20-1 and TRBJ2-1; 8 bases are a match to TRBD1. J was trimmed by 7 bases and V by 0 bases; bases with no gene match: 8. This CDR3 contains 15 residues. The germline V gene has CDR1 DFQATT and CDR2 SNEGSKA (reference sequence). CDR3 protein: CSARDYGTGVNEQFF. The CDR3 bases are TGCAGTGCTAGAGATTACGGGACAGGTGTTAATGAGCAGTTCTTC.

This clonotype was detected only once. The chain employs TRBV7-2 and TRBJ2-1, with D unresolved. V lost 0 bases and J 12 bases, leaving 9 bases between the germline ends. Per the germline V gene, CDR1 is SGHTA and CDR2 is FQGNSA. The CDR3 consists of 12 residues. CDR3 region: CASSLAHSSQFF. CDR3 nucleotide sequence: TGTGCCAGCAGCTTAGCGCATTCATCGCAGTTCTTC. The complete variable domain, with remaining parts taken from reference TRBV7-2 and TRBJ2-1, reads GAGVSQSPSNKVTEKGKDVELRCDPISGHTALYWYRQSLGQGLEFLIYFQGNSAPDKSGLPSDRFSAERTGGSVSTLTIQRTQQEDSAVYLCASSLAHSSQFFGPGTRLTVL.

In this sample, this clonotype turned up once. V and J are TRBV27 and TRBJ2-1; the match to TRBD2 covers 8 bases. Germline V gene lookup returns CDR1 MNHEY and CDR2 SMNVEV (reference sequence). The CDR3 extends over 14 amino acids. CDR3 loop: CACKGGGPSYEQFF. CDR3 bases: TGTGCATGTAAGGGCGGGGGGCCCTCCTACGAGCAGTTCTTC.

This chain links TRBV5-6 with TRBJ1-6; 8 bases map to TRBD1. The trim removed 3 bases at V and 9 bases at J, leaving 11 bases unmatched. The CDR3 consists of 16 residues. Germline lookup yields CDR1 SGHDT and CDR2 YYEEEE. CDR3 sequence reads: CASSSGQGALGSPLHF. The CDR3 DNA follows: TGTGCCAGCAGCTCCGGACAGGGTGCCCTCGGTTCACCCCTCCACTTT. The full variable domain, completed using reference TRBV5-6 and TRBJ1-6, is DAGVTQSPTHLIKTRGQQVTLRCSPKSGHDTVSWYQQALGQGPQFIFQYYEEEERQRGNFPDRFSGHQFPNYSSELNVNALLLGDSALYLCASSSGQGALGSPLHFGNGTRLTVT.

This clonotype was seen at least ten times. This chain links TRBV7-2 with TRBJ2-5; the D is unclear. This CDR3 region has 13 residues. The germline CDR1 and CDR2 sequences are SGHTA and FQGNSA. With 2 bases removed from V and 5 bases from J, the gap between germline ends came to 9 bases. The chain's CDR3 is CASSLTGWETQYF. CDR3 sequence (DNA): TGTGCCAGCAGCTTAACTGGGTGGGAGACCCAGTACTTC.

The rearrangement joins TRBV7-2 to TRBJ2-1, with TRBD2 matching 9 bases. The CDR3 loop spans 15 amino acids. Germline CDR1 SGHTA, CDR2 FQGNSA. The ends lost 5 bases at V and 8 bases at J; junction bases unmatched: 10. This CDR3 is CASSPSGGRAHEQFF. The CDR3 DNA is TGTGCCAGCAGCCCTTCGGGCGGGAGGGCGCATGAGCAGTTCTTC. The full variable domain, in which reference TRBV7-2 and TRBJ2-1 provide the parts outside the CDR3, is GAGVSQSPSNKVTEKGKDVELRCDPISGHTALYWYRQSLGQGLEFLIYFQGNSAPDKSGLPSDRFSAERTGGSVSTLTIQRTQQEDSAVYLCASSPSGGRAHEQFFGPGTRLTVL.